These T cell receptor beta chains were read from a single sample in a study of cytomegalovirus exposure and HLA in healthy donors. TCRdb's copy holds only in-frame clones and misses some; the assay was immunoSEQ multiplex PCR. Of about 200,000 clones listed, more than 65% were seen once; the top ten hold roughly 3.6%. The specimen was PBMCs. The receptors were sampled from a middle-aged man in good health and CMV-seropositive. CDR3s include the opening cysteine and the closing phenylalanine or tryptophan. Fields, in order: V gene, clone size, D gene, J gene, CDR3 DNA, CDR3 protein. D genes are given only for firm matches. For some rows the clone size is stated as once, few or many, or as a class when expanded; others skip it.

V gene: TRBV6-1; clone size: NA; D gene: NA; J gene: TRBJ2-5; CDR3 DNA: TGTGCCAGCACTTCGGAGGTCCAAGAGACCCAGTACTTC; CDR3 protein: CASTSEVQETQYF
V gene: TRBV28; clone size: NA; D gene: NA; J gene: TRBJ1-1; CDR3 DNA: TGTGCCAGCATCCTGCCCCAGGGAGGCGACACTGAAGCTTTCTTT; CDR3 protein: CASILPQGGDTEAFF
V gene: TRBV13; clone size: NA; D gene: TRBD1; J gene: TRBJ1-2; CDR3 DNA: TGTGCCAGCAGCTCCCGGGCGGGACAGGGGTACTATGGCTACACCTTC; CDR3 protein: CASSSRAGQGYYGYTF
V gene: TRBV29-1; clone size: NA; D gene: NA; J gene: TRBJ1-1; CDR3 DNA: TGCAGCGTTTTAACAGGATCGAACACTGAAGCTTTCTTT; CDR3 protein: CSVLTGSNTEAFF
V gene: TRBV30; clone size: NA; D gene: TRBD1; J gene: TRBJ1-1; CDR3 DNA: TGTGCCTGGAGGAAAAAAAGGACAGGGGAGAACACTGAAGCTTTCTTT; CDR3 protein: CAWRKKRTGENTEAFF
V gene: TRBV27; clone size: NA; D gene: TRBD1; J gene: TRBJ1-2; CDR3 DNA: TGTGCCAGCTGGAACAGGGGGCGCAGCGATGGCTACACCTTC; CDR3 protein: CASWNRGRSDGYTF
V gene: TRBV19; clone size: NA; D gene: NA; J gene: TRBJ1-1; CDR3 DNA: TGTGCCAGTAGTGAGACAGCCAACACTGAAGCTTTCTTT; CDR3 protein: CASSETANTEAFF
V gene: TRBV6-1; clone size: NA; D gene: TRBD1; J gene: TRBJ2-2; CDR3 DNA: TGTGCCAGCATCGGACAGGGTACCGGGGAGCTGTTTTTT; CDR3 protein: CASIGQGTGELFF
V gene: TRBV7-3; clone size: once; D gene: NA; J gene: TRBJ2-1; CDR3 DNA: TGTGCCAGCAGCTTAATGCGGATATCCTACAATGAGCAGTTCTTC; CDR3 protein: CASSLMRISYNEQFF
V gene: TRBV5-1; clone size: NA; D gene: NA; J gene: TRBJ2-5; CDR3 DNA: TGCGCCAGCAGCTTGGCTTCAGGAAAAGAGACCCAGTACTTC; CDR3 protein: CASSLASGKETQYF
V gene: TRBV7-2; clone size: few; D gene: TRBD1; J gene: TRBJ1-3; CDR3 DNA: TGTGCCAGCAGCTTAGGAGAGGGGGCGCTATATTTT; CDR3 protein: CASSLGEGALYF
V gene: TRBV13; clone size: few; D gene: NA; J gene: TRBJ2-2; CDR3 DNA: TGTGCCAGCAGCTTTCTCCGGGACACGTCGAACACCGGGGAGCTGTTTTTT; CDR3 protein: CASSFLRDTSNTGELFF
V gene: TRBV5-6; clone size: NA; D gene: TRBD1; J gene: TRBJ2-1; CDR3 DNA: TGTGCCAGCAGCCTTGGACAGGGGGTATACAATGAGCAGTTCTTC; CDR3 protein: CASSLGQGVYNEQFF
V gene: TRBV5-5; clone size: NA; D gene: NA; J gene: TRBJ2-7; CDR3 DNA: TGTGCCAGCAGCTTGGCGACAGCCAACTACGAGCAGTACTTC; CDR3 protein: CASSLATANYEQYF
V gene: TRBV19; clone size: NA; D gene: TRBD1; J gene: TRBJ1-5; CDR3 DNA: TGTGCCAGTACAAACAGGGGTCATAGCAATCAGCCCCAGCATTTT; CDR3 protein: CASTNRGHSNQPQHF
V gene: TRBV5-8; clone size: NA; D gene: TRBD1; J gene: TRBJ1-4; CDR3 DNA: TGTGCCAGTCGACAGGGACCTAATGAAAAACTGTTTTTT; CDR3 protein: CASRQGPNEKLFF